Only one count was recorded for the clone carrying this TCR beta chain. Its antigen remains unidentified. The sample belongs to a study of cytomegalovirus exposure and HLA in healthy donors. Points from the study as a whole: The listing of 160 or so TCR beta chains classed them as cytomegalovirus-associated.

Profiled with immunoSEQ multiplex PCR; TCRdb holds only in-frame clones, not every one. The table lists about 160,000 clones, roughly 90% of them singletons, with 5.5% to 6% in the top ten. The ends were cut back, 1 base at V and 2 bases at J, with 12 bases in the middle. The CDR3 consists of 15 residues. CDR1 SGHTA and CDR2 FQGNSA come from the germline V gene. This TCR came from a young woman in good health and CMV-seronegative. Sequences were obtained from PBMCs. The chain uses TRBV7-2 and TRBJ2-7; a weak D match, TRBD1 (7 bases). CDR3 nucleotides: TGTGCCAGCAGCTTAGAACGCAGGGGGGCCTACGAGCAGTACTTC. It is translated as CASSLERRGAYEQYF.